This T cell receptor (beta chain) derives from a study of blood T cell repertoires in COVID-19. Across the whole study: Spain, Italy and the United States supplied samples that represented acute and convalescent COVID-19. In each case, the material was cDNA or gDNA derived from T cells, B-cell-depleted T cells, or PBMCs.

As processed by the authors: By means of reference gene primer amplification, nucleated cell counts were estimated. Clones were read by immunoSEQ multiplex PCR, and TCRdb kept only the in-frame ones, dropping some. The D gene and trimming were derived from the DNA, and the V and J assignments and clone size from that table. In the table there are 200,000 or so clones, less than 85% of which are singletons. A few counts support this clone. V dropped 4 bases and J dropped 0 bases, with 6 bases sitting between them. The CDR3 runs to 14 residues. Germline loops: CDR1 SNHLY, CDR2 FYNNEI. This TCR came from a woman aged 65 to 85 with acute or convalescent COVID-19. This chain links TRBV2 with TRBJ1-4, with unresolved D. Sequencing was done on a sample of peripheral blood. CDR3 loop: CASSVQTTNEKLFF. The CDR3 DNA reads TGTGCCAGCAGTGTACAAACAACTAATGAAAAACTGTTTTTT.